The count of the clone carrying this T cell receptor beta chain is one. The sample is drawn from a study of control samples from healthy donors and cancer patients. Germline V gene lookup returns CDR1 MNHEY and CDR2 SVGAGI. The CDR3 extends over 15 amino acids. Trimming took off 2 bases at V and 4 bases at J, with 11 bases between the two ends. The table came from immunoSEQ multiplex PCR; TCRdb's copy has only in-frame clones and leaves some out. The data hold more than 140,000 clones, with around 90% observed a single time. Sequencing was done on a sample of blood. The TCR sequence derives from a man between 18 and 35 years old in good health. The rearrangement links TRBV6-5 to TRBJ2-2; a weak D match, TRBD2 (6 bases). The CDR3 here is CASSYARDLTGELFF. The CDR3, as DNA: TGTGCCAGCAGTTACGCGCGGGACCTCACCGGGGAGCTGTTTTTT.